Presented here are 27 T cell receptor beta chains from one specimen sequenced in a study of blood T cell repertoires in COVID-19. The protocol was immunoSEQ multiplex PCR, while the TCRdb copy is restricted to in-frame clones and leaves out a portion. The table has approximately 250,000 clones, around 88% seen once. Sequenced: PBMCs or T cells enriched from blood (not recorded which). The receptors shown here come from a woman between 40 and 50 years old with acute COVID-19.

This clone occurred many times. The V gene is TRBV19, the J gene TRBJ1-6, with D tentatively TRBD1 (5 bases). Germline V gene sequence: CDR1 LNHDA, CDR2 SQIVND (reference sequence). This CDR3 comprises 13 residues. The V end lost 9 bases, the J end lost 7 bases, and 13 bases lay between the germline ends. CDR3 loop: CASHGTLNSPLHF. The CDR3 nucleotides read TGTGCCAGCCACGGGACTTTAAATTCACCCCTCCACTTT.

V gene TRBV6-5 combines with J gene TRBJ2-2; maybe TRBD2 (6 bases). The CDR3 contains 16 residues. Germline loops: CDR1 MNHEY, CDR2 SVGAGI. The ends were cut back, 2 bases at V and 3 bases at J, with 13 bases in the middle. CDR3 amino acids: CASSYERAGHTGELFF. The CDR3 DNA reads as TGTGCCAGCAGTTACGAGCGGGCGGGGCACACCGGGGAGCTGTTTTTT.

The V call is TRBV10-3, the J call TRBJ1-6; TRBD1 matches at 7 bases. The V segment lost 6 bases and the J segment 5 bases; nucleotides outside the gene matches: 4. Germline V CDR1 and CDR2: ENHRY, SYGVKD. CDR3 length equals 14 residues. Here the CDR3 reads CAISIDRDNSPLHF. CDR3 in DNA: TGTGCCATCAGCATCGACAGGGATAATTCACCCCTCCACTTT.

The rearrangement uses TRBV24-1 and TRBJ2-1; 10 bases align to TRBD2. This CDR3 spans 15 amino acids. J gave up 8 bases and V 10 bases, and 13 bases lay outside the gene matches. CDR1 KGHDR and CDR2 SFDVKD come from the germline V gene. The CDR3 loop reads CATAADGLAADEQFF. The CDR3 DNA reads TGTGCCACTGCGGCCGACGGACTAGCGGCAGATGAGCAGTTCTTC.

This chain uses TRBV10-1 with TRBJ1-3; no clear D. CDR1 is WNHNN, CDR2 SYGVQD, per germline (reference sequence). This CDR3 comprises 13 residues. V lost 5 bases and J 1 base, leaving 6 bases between the germline ends. In DNA form, the CDR3 reads TGCGCCAGCAGTATGAGTTCTGGAAACACCATATATTTT. Translation gives CASSMSSGNTIYF.

CDR3 nucleotide sequence: TGTGCCAGCAGCGCTAGCGGAGAGCAGTTCTTC. It codes for CASSASGEQFF. This rearrangement joins TRBV9 to TRBJ2-1; 7 positions match TRBD2. The CDR3 covers 11 residues. CDR1 and CDR2 from the germline V gene are SGDLS and YYNGEE. The junction had 1 base not matched to a gene; V was cut back by 3 bases and J by 10 bases.

The chain links TRBV19 to TRBJ2-1, with D perhaps TRBD1 (8 bases). V was cut by 3 bases and J by 7 bases, with 16 bases left in between. This CDR3 spans 15 amino acids. CDR1 and CDR2 from the germline V gene are LNHDA and SQIVND (reference sequence). The CDR3 is CASSIGTNRGNEQFF. The DNA of the CDR3 is TGTGCCAGTAGTATCGGGACTAACAGGGGGAATGAGCAGTTCTTC.

The chain couples TRBV19 to TRBJ1-1; 8 bases are a match to TRBD1. V shed 3 bases, J shed 3 bases, and the junction held 9 bases outside the gene matches. Germline CDR1 reads LNHDA; CDR2 reads SQIVND (reference sequence). The CDR3 has 16 residues. The CDR3, as DNA: TGTGCCAGTAGTATCATCGGGCAGGGACAGGACACTGAAGCTTTCTTT. It codes for CASSIIGQGQDTEAFF.

This chain joins TRBV27 and TRBJ2-5; 8 bases map to TRBD1. CDR3 length: 13 amino acids. Trimming took 6 bases from V and 7 from J; bases not matched to a gene: 7. Germline V gene data show CDR1 as MNHEY and CDR2 as SMNVEV (reference sequence). In DNA form, the CDR3 reads TGTGCCAGCAGGAAGACAGGGGTAGGGACCCAGTACTTC. Its protein product is CASRKTGVGTQYF.

The chain combines TRBV27 with TRBJ2-3, with TRBD2 matching over 9 bases. Germline assignment: CDR1 MNHEY and CDR2 SMNVEV (reference sequence). J lost 0 bases, V lost 3 bases, and 10 bases had no gene match. The CDR3 length is 18 residues. CDR3 bases: TGTGCCAGCAGTTTGGCCTTAATTAGCGGGAGTAGCACAGATACGCAGTATTTT. Its protein is CASSLALISGSSTDTQYF.

This sequence joins TRBV19 and TRBJ1-5; 11 bases line up with TRBD1. From germline, CDR1 is LNHDA and CDR2 SQIVND (reference sequence). This CDR3 is built from 20 residues. J was trimmed by 0 bases and V by 4 bases; bases with no gene match: 14. This chain's CDR3 is CASSREPGQGVQYSNQPQHF. In DNA form, the CDR3 reads TGTGCCAGTAGTAGGGAACCGGGACAGGGGGTTCAATATAGCAATCAGCCCCAGCATTTT.

The genes are TRBV7-9 and TRBJ2-1, with 8 bases identical to TRBD2. V shed 5 bases and J 6 bases; nucleotides not matched to a gene: 12. CDR1 SEHNR and CDR2 FQNEAQ come from the germline V gene (reference sequence). The CDR3 runs to 16 residues. The DNA of the CDR3 is TGTGCCAGCAGCCGGTTAGCGGGAAGTTGGCTCAATGAGCAGTTCTTC. Its protein is CASSRLAGSWLNEQFF.

This clone was counted a few times. This sequence joins TRBV4-1 and TRBJ2-7; the D is unclear. Germline CDR1 is MGHRA and CDR2 is YSYEKL. V lost 1 base, J lost 3 bases, and 7 bases lay in between. The CDR3 has 13 amino acids. CDR3 region: CASSQGVNYEQYV. DNA of the CDR3: TGCGCCAGCAGCCAAGGTGTTAACTACGAGCAGTACGTC.

This clone was seen only once. The rearrangement joins TRBV6-5 to TRBJ1-1, with D possibly being TRBD1 (5 bases). Germline V gives CDR1 MNHEY, CDR2 SVGAGI. The V and J ends lost 6 bases and 1 base respectively, with 15 bases between them. The CDR3 loop spans 15 amino acids. DNA for the CDR3: TGTGCCAGCAGCCGATTCGGCAGGGCGAACACTGAAGCTTTCTTT. Protein sequence: CASSRFGRANTEAFF.

This chain connects TRBV9 to TRBJ1-3; D is undetermined. Germline loops: CDR1 SGDLS, CDR2 YYNGEE. Trimming took off 0 bases at V and 1 base at J, with 5 bases between the two ends. This CDR3 comprises 14 residues. This CDR3 is CASSVGHSGNTIYF. The DNA of the CDR3 is TGTGCCAGCAGCGTAGGGCATTCTGGAAACACCATATATTTT. The full variable domain, completed using reference TRBV9 and TRBJ1-3, is DSGVTQTPKHLITATGQRVTLRCSPRSGDLSVYWYQQSLDQGLQFLIQYYNGEERAKGNILERFSAQQFPDLHSELNLSSLELGDSALYFCASSVGHSGNTIYFGEGSWLTVV.

The chain links TRBV12-3 or TRBV12-4 to TRBJ1-1; 7 nucleotides match TRBD1. V dropped 6 bases and J dropped 11; count of bases not matched to a gene: 6. The CDR3 totals 11 residues. This CDR3 reads CASRQGLNAFF. The DNA for the CDR3 is TGTGCCAGCAGACAGGGGCTGAACGCTTTCTTT.

This clone showed up just once. This chain joins TRBV5-1 and TRBJ2-3; possibly TRBD2 for D (6 bases). The V end was cut by 0 bases, the J end by 2 bases, with 7 bases between. Germline CDR1 is SGHRS and CDR2 is YFSETQ. The CDR3 covers 14 residues. CDR3 region: CASSLVAATDTQYF. The CDR3 coding sequence is TGCGCCAGCAGCTTGGTAGCGGCCACAGATACGCAGTATTTT.

The V call is TRBV10-3, the J call TRBJ2-4; D is perhaps TRBD2 (5 bases). V was shortened by 4 bases and J by 9 bases, with 16 bases between the two germline ends. Germline V gene lookup returns CDR1 ENHRY and CDR2 SYGVKD. CDR3 length: 14 amino acids. This CDR3 is CAISGNSSGSIQYF. CDR3 in DNA: TGTGCCATCAGTGGCAACAGTAGTGGGAGCATTCAGTACTTC.

This chain uses TRBV5-5 with TRBJ1-5, with D hard to call. The V end was cut by 4 bases, the J end by 0 bases, with 8 bases between. Germline V gene lookup returns CDR1 SGHKS and CDR2 YYEKEE (reference sequence). CDR3 length: 14 residues. CDR3 bases: TGTGCCAGCAGCGTTTTGTATAGCAATCAGCCCCAGCATTTT. Translated, it gives CASSVLYSNQPQHF.

The table lists this clone with a few counts. The gene calls are TRBV19 and TRBJ1-4; 7 nucleotides agree with TRBD1. The length of the CDR3 is 14 residues. With V trimmed by 5 bases and J by 4 bases, 4 bases remained unmatched. CDR1 and CDR2 from the germline V gene are LNHDA and SQIVND (reference sequence). CDR3 coding DNA: TGTGCCAGTAGTTACAGGGGCGGTAATGAAAAACTGTTTTTT. Protein: CASSYRGGNEKLFF.

The sample holds one count of this clone. This sequence joins TRBV3-1 (or the pseudogene TRBV3-2) and TRBJ1-1, with D possibly TRBD1 on 6 matching bases. Trimming removed 3 bases at V and 1 base at J, with 12 bases between. CDR3 length: 15 residues. Germline V CDR1 and CDR2: LGHDT, YNNKEL (reference sequence). The CDR3 nucleotides read TGTGCCAGCAGCCACTCACCGACAGGGAACACTGAAGCTTTCTTT. This translates into CASSHSPTGNTEAFF.

The chain couples TRBV3-1 (or the pseudogene TRBV3-2) to TRBJ2-7; D is possibly TRBD2 (6 bases). CDR3 length: 13 amino acids. V shed 0 bases and J shed 4 bases, with 7 bases lying between them. Germline loops: CDR1 LGHDT, CDR2 YNNKEL (reference sequence). This chain's CDR3 is CASSQEGLYEQYF. DNA of the CDR3: TGTGCCAGCAGCCAAGAGGGACTTTACGAGCAGTACTTC.

The chain couples TRBV19 to TRBJ1-1, with D possibly matching TRBD1 (5 bases). Germline CDR1 LNHDA, CDR2 SQIVND (reference sequence). The CDR3 contains 15 residues. The V gene lost 3 bases and the J gene lost 6 bases, with 17 bases spanning the gap. The CDR3 protein is CASSISTGGVAEAFF. CDR3 nucleotides: TGTGCCAGTAGTATCTCAACAGGCGGAGTCGCTGAAGCTTTCTTT.

The chain uses TRBV28 and TRBJ2-5; D uncertain. Trimming stripped 6 bases from V and 0 bases from J, with 8 bases between. The CDR3 length is 13 residues. The germline V gene has CDR1 MDHEN and CDR2 SYDVKM. This CDR3 reads CASSLEYQETQYF. CDR3 in DNA: TGTGCCAGCAGCCTCGAGTACCAAGAGACCCAGTACTTC. The whole variable domain, remainder taken from reference TRBV28 and TRBJ2-5, is DVKVTQSSRYLVKRTGEKVFLECVQDMDHENMFWYRQDPGLGLRLIYFSYDVKMKEKGDIPEGYSVSREKKERFSLILESASTNQTSMYLCASSLEYQETQYFGPGTRLLVL.

The chain has TRBV3-1 (or the pseudogene TRBV3-2) and TRBJ1-1, with D possibly being TRBD1 (6 bases). There are 13 residues in the CDR3. The V end was cut by 6 bases, the J end by 4 bases, with 12 bases between. Germline assignment: CDR1 LGHDT and CDR2 YNNKEL (reference sequence). The CDR3 region is CASSTGYGTEAFF. CDR3 nucleotides: TGTGCCAGCAGTACAGGGTATGGCACTGAAGCTTTCTTT.

This chain connects TRBV10-3 to TRBJ2-2; 10 nucleotides line up with TRBD2. This CDR3 has 20 residues. CDR1 is ENHRY, CDR2 SYGVKD, per germline. Trimming removed 3 bases from V and 2 bases from J; junction bases left unmatched: 15. CDR3 in DNA: TGTGCCATCAGTGATAGTGTCCTAGCGGGAGATCGGGGAAACACCGGGGAGCTGTTTTTT. It encodes CAISDSVLAGDRGNTGELFF.

The V gene is TRBV9, the J gene TRBJ2-5, with 7 bases aligning to TRBD2. Trimming cost V 4 bases and J 3 bases; bases outside gene matches: 6. The CDR3 covers 14 residues. Germline V CDR1 and CDR2: SGDLS, YYNGEE. As DNA, the CDR3 is TGTGCCAGCAGCCCCGGGCTAGCGGAAGAGACCCAGTACTTC. Translating gives CASSPGLAEETQYF.